This T cell receptor (beta chain) was recovered during a study of a mutant IDH1 vaccine in newly diagnosed glioma. Time point noted: week 23, last vaccination. Doses comprised 300 ug of mutant IDH1 20-mer peptide each, plus topical imiquimod. TCRdb's copy holds only in-frame clones and misses some; the assay was immunoSEQ multiplex PCR. The data hold some 26,000 clones, with 82% observed a single time. Notes on this clone: As yet, its antigen is unknown.

Deletions cut 6 bases from V and 3 bases from J, with 14 bases between. The CDR3 has 14 residues. The V gene's germline CDR1 is LNHDA and CDR2 SQIVND (reference sequence). The sample here was PBMCs, taken from a glioma patient whose treatment included an IDH1 peptide vaccine. The sequence was obtained from a young woman with glioma. The chain links TRBV19 to TRBJ1-1; D ambiguous. CDR3 sequence reads: CASSQASSYTEAFF. CDR3 in DNA: TGTGCCAGTAGCCAAGCTTCGAGTTACACTGAAGCTTTCTTT.